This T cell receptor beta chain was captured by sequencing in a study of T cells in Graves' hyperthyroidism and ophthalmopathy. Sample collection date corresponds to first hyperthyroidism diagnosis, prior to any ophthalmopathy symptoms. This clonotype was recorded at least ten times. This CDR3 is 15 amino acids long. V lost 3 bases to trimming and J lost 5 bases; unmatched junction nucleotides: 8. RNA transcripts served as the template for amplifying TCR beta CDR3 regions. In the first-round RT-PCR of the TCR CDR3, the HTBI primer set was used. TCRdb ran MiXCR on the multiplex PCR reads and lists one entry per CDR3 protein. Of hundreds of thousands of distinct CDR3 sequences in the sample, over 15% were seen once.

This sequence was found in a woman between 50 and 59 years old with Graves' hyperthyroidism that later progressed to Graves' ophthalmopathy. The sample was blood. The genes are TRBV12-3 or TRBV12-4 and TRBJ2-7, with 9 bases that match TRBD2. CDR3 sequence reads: CASSLERGVVNEQYF. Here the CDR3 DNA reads TGTGCCAGCAGTTTGGAGCGGGGGGTCGTTAACGAGCAGTACTTC.